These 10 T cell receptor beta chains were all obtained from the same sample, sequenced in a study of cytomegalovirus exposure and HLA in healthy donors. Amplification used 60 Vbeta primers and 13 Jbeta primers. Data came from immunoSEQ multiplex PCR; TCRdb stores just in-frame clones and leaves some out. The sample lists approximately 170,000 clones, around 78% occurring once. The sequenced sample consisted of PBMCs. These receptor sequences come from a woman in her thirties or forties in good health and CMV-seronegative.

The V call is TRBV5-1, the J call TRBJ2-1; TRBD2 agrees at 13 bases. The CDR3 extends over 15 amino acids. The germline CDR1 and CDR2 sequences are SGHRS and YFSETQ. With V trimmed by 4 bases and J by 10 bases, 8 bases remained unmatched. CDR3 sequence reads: CASSPGLAGFGEQFF. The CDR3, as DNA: TGCGCCAGCAGCCCGGGACTAGCGGGATTCGGGGAGCAGTTCTTC.

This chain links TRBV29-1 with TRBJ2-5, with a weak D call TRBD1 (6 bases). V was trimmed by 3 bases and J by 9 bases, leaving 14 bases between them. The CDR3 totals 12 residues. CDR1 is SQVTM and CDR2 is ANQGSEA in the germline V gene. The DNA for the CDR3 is TGCAGCGTTGACAGGGGTCGGGATGCCCAGTACTTC. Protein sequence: CSVDRGRDAQYF.

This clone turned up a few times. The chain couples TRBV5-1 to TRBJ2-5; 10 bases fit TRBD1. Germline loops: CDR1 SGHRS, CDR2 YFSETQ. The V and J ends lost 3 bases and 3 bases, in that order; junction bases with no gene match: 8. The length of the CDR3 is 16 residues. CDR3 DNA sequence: TGCGCCAGCAGCTCGGGGGACAGGGGAATGGAAGAGACCCAGTACTTC. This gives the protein CASSSGDRGMEETQYF. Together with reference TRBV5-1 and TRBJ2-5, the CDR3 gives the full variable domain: KAGVTQTPRYLIKTRGQQVTLSCSPISGHRSVSWYQQTPGQGLQFLFEYFSETQRNKGNFPGRFSGRQFSNSRSEMNVSTLELGDSALYLCASSSGDRGMEETQYFGPGTRLLVL.

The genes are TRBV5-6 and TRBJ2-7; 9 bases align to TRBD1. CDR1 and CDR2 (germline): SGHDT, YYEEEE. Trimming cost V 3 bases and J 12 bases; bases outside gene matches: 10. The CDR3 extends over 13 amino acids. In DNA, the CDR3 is TGTGCCAGCAGCTCCGGGACAGGGCGGCCCCCGTACTTC. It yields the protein CASSSGTGRPPYF. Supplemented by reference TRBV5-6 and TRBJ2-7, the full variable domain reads DAGVTQSPTHLIKTRGQQVTLRCSPKSGHDTVSWYQQALGQGPQFIFQYYEEEERQRGNFPDRFSGHQFPNYSSELNVNALLLGDSALYLCASSSGTGRPPYFGPGTRLTVT.

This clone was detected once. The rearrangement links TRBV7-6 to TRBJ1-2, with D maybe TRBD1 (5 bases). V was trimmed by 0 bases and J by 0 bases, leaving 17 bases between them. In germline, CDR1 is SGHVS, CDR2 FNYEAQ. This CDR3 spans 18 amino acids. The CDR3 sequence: CASSLANFRAGPNYGYTF. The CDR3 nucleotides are TGTGCCAGCAGCTTAGCTAACTTTCGAGCAGGGCCTAACTATGGCTACACCTTC.

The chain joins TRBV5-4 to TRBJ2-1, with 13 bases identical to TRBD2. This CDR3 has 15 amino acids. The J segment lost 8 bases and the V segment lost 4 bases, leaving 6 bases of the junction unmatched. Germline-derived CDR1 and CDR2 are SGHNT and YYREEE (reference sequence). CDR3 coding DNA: TGTGCCAGCAGCCCGGCCGGACTAGCGGGAGATGAGCAGTTCTTC. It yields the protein CASSPAGLAGDEQFF.

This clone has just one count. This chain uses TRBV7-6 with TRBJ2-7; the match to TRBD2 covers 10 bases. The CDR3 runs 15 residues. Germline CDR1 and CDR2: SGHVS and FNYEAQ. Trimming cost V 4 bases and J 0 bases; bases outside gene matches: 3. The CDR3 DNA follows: TGTGCCAGCAGCTATAGCGGGGGGAGCTCCTACGAGCAGTACTTC. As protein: CASSYSGGSSYEQYF.

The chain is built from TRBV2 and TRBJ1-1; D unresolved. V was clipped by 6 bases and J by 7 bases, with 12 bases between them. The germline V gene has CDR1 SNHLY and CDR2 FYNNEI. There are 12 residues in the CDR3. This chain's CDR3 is CASREDGYEAFF. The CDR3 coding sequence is TGTGCCAGCAGGGAGGACGGATATGAAGCTTTCTTT. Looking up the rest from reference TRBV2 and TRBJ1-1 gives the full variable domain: EPEVTQTPSHQVTQMGQEVILRCVPISNHLYFYWYRQILGQKVEFLVSFYNNEISEKSEIFDDQFSVERPDGSNFTLKIRSTKLEDSAMYFCASREDGYEAFFGQGTRLTVV.

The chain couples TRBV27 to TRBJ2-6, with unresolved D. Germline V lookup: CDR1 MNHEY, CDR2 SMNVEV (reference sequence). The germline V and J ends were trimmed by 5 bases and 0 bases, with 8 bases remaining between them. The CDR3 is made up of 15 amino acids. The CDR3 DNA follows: TGTGCCAGCAGTGGTCTAGGCTCTGGGGCCAACGTCCTGACTTTC. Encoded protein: CASSGLGSGANVLTF.

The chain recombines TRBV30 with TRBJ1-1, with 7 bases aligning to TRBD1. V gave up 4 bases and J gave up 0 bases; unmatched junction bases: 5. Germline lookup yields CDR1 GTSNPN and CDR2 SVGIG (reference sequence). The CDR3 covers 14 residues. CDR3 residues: CAWKWDSLNTEAFF. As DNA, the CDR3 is TGTGCCTGGAAGTGGGACAGCTTGAACACTGAAGCTTTCTTT.